This is a list of T cell receptor beta chains from one sample in a study of blood T cell repertoires in COVID-19. The table came from immunoSEQ multiplex PCR; TCRdb's copy has only in-frame clones and leaves some out. The profile shows around 150,000 clones, around 80% of them singletons. Input material: peripheral blood. Every receptor here comes from a woman between 45 and 65 years old with acute or convalescent COVID-19. CDR3s include the opening cysteine and the closing phenylalanine or tryptophan. A D gene is named only where the DNA matches it firmly. Size values are once, few and many counts, or a class for expanded clones, and some rows have none.

>TRBD1|NA|TRBJ2-2|TRBV5-4
CASSNDRGRNTGELFF
TGTGCCAGCAGCAATGACAGGGGACGGAACACCGGGGAGCTGTTTTTT
>TRBD1|NA|TRBJ2-3|TRBV6-5
CASRYGTENTQYF
TGTGCCAGCAGGTATGGGACAGAAAATACGCAGTATTTT
>NA|NA|TRBJ2-5|TRBV10-1
CASSPKGGQKETQYF
TGCGCCAGCAGCCCCAAGGGCGGGCAGAAAGAGACCCAGTACTTC
>NA|once|TRBJ1-5|TRBV24-1
CATGRGENQPQHF
TGTGCCACCGGACGGGGTGAAAATCAGCCCCAGCATTTT
>NA|NA|TRBJ1-5|TRBV9
CASSVGGADQPQHF
TGTGCCAGCAGCGTAGGCGGGGCTGATCAGCCCCAGCATTTT
>TRBD1|NA|TRBJ1-4|TRBV5-1
CASSYSGTGLNEKLFF
TGCGCCAGCAGCTACTCCGGGACAGGGCTTAATGAAAAACTGTTTTTT
>NA|NA|TRBJ2-3|TRBV4-3
CASSQVPASTDTQYF
TGCGCCAGCAGCCAAGTGCCAGCGAGCACAGATACGCAGTATTTT
>NA|NA|TRBJ1-1|TRBV3-1/TRBV3-2
CASSQQGMNTEAFF
TGTGCCAGCAGCCAACAGGGGATGAACACTGAAGCTTTCTTT
>NA|NA|TRBJ1-1|TRBV6-2/TRBV6-3
CASSLGNLGVNTEAFF
TGTGCCAGCAGTTTGGGGAACTTAGGGGTGAACACTGAAGCTTTCTTT
>TRBD1|NA|TRBJ1-6|TRBV3-1/TRBV3-2
CASSPGQPNSPLHF
TGTGCCAGCAGCCCGGGACAGCCGAATTCACCCCTCCACTTT
>NA|NA|TRBJ1-2|TRBV19
CASQKNYGYTF
TGTGCCAGTCAGAAAAACTATGGCTACACCTTC
>TRBD2|NA|TRBJ2-7|TRBV27
CASSLNPGGFYEQYF
TGTGCCAGCAGTTTAAACCCGGGGGGATTCTACGAGCAGTACTTC
>TRBD1|few|TRBJ2-2|TRBV7-9
CASGQGTGELFF
TGTGCCAGCGGACAGGGTACCGGGGAGCTGTTTTTT
>TRBD1|NA|TRBJ1-6|TRBV5-6
CASSLAGDRYNSPLHF
TGTGCCAGCAGCTTGGCCGGGGACAGGTATAATTCACCCCTCCACTTT
>TRBD2|NA|TRBJ2-5|TRBV4-1
CASSQVPDLAGQETQYF
TGCGCCAGCAGCCAAGTCCCGGACCTAGCGGGCCAAGAGACCCAGTACTTC
>NA|NA|TRBJ2-1|TRBV7-9
CASTAGGVGEQFF
TGTGCCAGCACAGCCGGAGGGGTTGGTGAGCAGTTCTTC
>NA|once|TRBJ2-7|TRBV18
CASSSRTDYEQYF
TGTGCCAGCTCTTCCCGGACAGACTACGAGCAGTACTTC
>NA|few|TRBJ1-6|TRBV25-1
CASSASTGPNSPLHF
TGTGCCAGCAGTGCTTCGACAGGCCCCAATTCACCCCTCCACTTT
>NA|NA|TRBJ2-3|TRBV9
CASNQQVTDTQYF
TGTGCCAGCAACCAACAGGTAACAGATACGCAGTATTTT
>NA|NA|TRBJ2-7|TRBV4-3
CASSQDQDSYEQYF
TGCGCCAGCAGCCAAGACCAGGACTCCTACGAGCAGTACTTC
>TRBD2|NA|TRBJ2-3|TRBV7-2
CASSLADAGGVADTQYF
TGTGCCAGCAGCTTAGCGGATGCGGGGGGGGTTGCGGATACGCAGTATTTT
>NA|NA|TRBJ1-1|TRBV7-8
CASSSQGTGNTEAFF
TGTGCCAGCAGCTCACAGGGTACGGGGAACACTGAAGCTTTCTTT
>NA|NA|TRBJ1-5|TRBV10-3
CAIGAGENQPQHF
TGTGCCATCGGGGCAGGGGAGAATCAGCCCCAGCATTTT
>NA|few|TRBJ1-3|TRBV7-8
CASSLSRSGNTIYF
TGTGCCAGCAGCTTATCCCGCTCTGGAAACACCATATATTTT
>TRBD2|NA|TRBJ2-5|TRBV28
CASSFFRSGGAQETQYF
TGTGCCAGCAGTTTCTTTCGGAGCGGGGGGGCCCAAGAGACCCAGTACTTC
>NA|once|TRBJ2-7|TRBV14
CASSQVNRDYEQYF
TGTGCCAGCAGCCAAGTTAACAGGGACTACGAGCAGTACTTC
>TRBD1|NA|TRBJ1-3|TRBV28
CASSLTTGAGNTIYF
TGTGCCAGCAGTCTCACGACAGGGGCTGGAAACACCATATATTTT
>TRBD2|NA|TRBJ2-1|TRBV23-1
CASSPLSGLAFYNEQFF
TGCGCCAGCAGTCCCCTGTCAGGACTAGCGTTCTACAATGAGCAGTTCTTC
>TRBD2|NA|TRBJ2-1|TRBV4-2
CASSQDMQGGPYNEQFF
TGTGCCAGCAGCCAAGATATGCAGGGAGGGCCCTACAATGAGCAGTTCTTC
>NA|NA|TRBJ1-2|TRBV29-1
CSVGAGDYGYTF
TGCAGCGTTGGAGCAGGCGACTATGGCTACACCTTC
>TRBD1|NA|TRBJ1-1|TRBV7-9
CASSLGTGYAEAFF
TGTGCCAGCAGCTTAGGGACAGGTTACGCTGAAGCTTTCTTT
>NA|few|TRBJ1-1|TRBV2
CASSAQENTEAFF
TGTGCCAGCAGTGCTCAGGAGAACACTGAAGCTTTCTTT
>NA|few|TRBJ2-1|TRBV7-3
CASSLNVGGLSSYNEQFF
TGTGCCAGCAGCTTAAATGTCGGAGGACTGAGCTCCTACAATGAGCAGTTCTTC
>NA|NA|TRBJ1-1|TRBV3-1/TRBV3-2
CASSPQGGEGTEAFF
TGTGCCAGCAGCCCACAAGGAGGGGAGGGCACTGAAGCTTTCTTT
>NA|few|TRBJ1-1|TRBV2
CASTSGTEAFF
TGTGCCAGCACGAGCGGGACTGAAGCTTTCTTT
>TRBD2|few|TRBJ2-5|TRBV2
CASSESTLRGIVTQYF
TGTGCCAGCAGTGAATCTACGTTGCGGGGGATAGTGACCCAGTACTTC
>NA|few|TRBJ1-2|TRBV5-8
CASSPMGQPYGYTF
TGTGCCAGCAGCCCAATGGGACAACCTTATGGCTACACCTTC
>TRBD1|NA|TRBJ2-2|TRBV7-3
CASSLNGQENTGELFF
TGTGCCAGCAGCTTAAATGGACAGGAGAACACCGGGGAGCTGTTTTTT
>NA|NA|TRBJ1-1|TRBV25-1
CASSEYVTGSSAFF
TGTGCCAGCAGTGAATACGTTACAGGGAGTTCGGCTTTCTTT